This passage covers 27 T cell receptor beta chains from one sample sequenced in a study of blood T cell repertoires in COVID-19. TCRdb's copy holds only in-frame clones and misses some; the assay was immunoSEQ multiplex PCR. There are hundreds of thousands of clones in the sample; approximately 88% occur only once, and 5.5% to 7% lies in the top ten. The sequencing sample was made of PBMCs or T cells enriched from blood (not recorded which). The source is a woman aged 40 to 49 who had recovered from COVID-19.

This chain connects TRBV7-8 to TRBJ1-5; 9 bases map to TRBD1. The V gene end was trimmed by 1 base and the J gene end by 1 base; junction bases not matched to a gene: 5. The CDR3 is 17 amino acids. The germline V gene has CDR1 SGHVS and CDR2 FQNEAQ. The CDR3 sequence is CASSLDRGRRSNQPQHF. DNA for the CDR3: TGTGCCAGCAGCTTAGACAGGGGGCGACGCAGCAATCAGCCCCAGCATTTT.

This chain connects TRBV25-1 to TRBJ1-4; D is perhaps TRBD1 (5 bases). V was trimmed by 3 bases and J by 5 bases, leaving 13 bases between them. The germline CDR1 and CDR2 sequences are MGHDK and SYGVNS. This CDR3 has 15 residues. The CDR3 sequence: CASSDPRVRNEKLFF. Written as DNA, the CDR3 is TGTGCCAGCAGTGACCCCAGGGTGCGAAATGAAAAACTGTTTTTT.

The V and J genes are TRBV12-3 or TRBV12-4 and TRBJ1-4; D gene ambiguous. The V end lost 8 bases, the J end lost 5 bases, and 6 bases lay between the germline ends. The CDR3 consists of 11 residues. The chain's CDR3 is CASRENEKLFF. The DNA for the CDR3 is TGTGCCAGCCGGGAAAATGAAAAACTGTTTTTT.

To note about this clone: Other DNA sequences in the sample encode the same CDR3. The CDR3 bases are TGTGCCAGCAGCGTCCGGGGTACAGATACGCAGTATTTT. Its translation is CASSVRGTDTQYF. The chain links TRBV9 to TRBJ2-3, with TRBD2 as a possible D gene (5 bases). Germline V gives CDR1 SGDLS, CDR2 YYNGEE. Between the trimmed V and J ends, which lost 2 bases and 3 bases, there was a span of 7 bases. CDR3 length equals 13 residues.

This clone was observed a handful of times. The chain employs TRBV28 and TRBJ1-3, with unresolved D. Germline V gene data show CDR1 as MDHEN and CDR2 as SYDVKM. Trimming stripped 2 bases from V and 2 bases from J, with 10 bases between. The CDR3 extends over 15 amino acids. CDR3 loop: CASSLPRGTGNTIYF. The DNA for the CDR3 is TGTGCCAGCAGTTTACCCCGGGGAACTGGAAACACCATATATTTT.

The CDR3: CASTPPLGQGGGGNSYEQYF. The CDR3 DNA reads as TGTGCCAGCACCCCTCCCTTGGGACAGGGGGGCGGGGGAAACAGCTACGAGCAGTACTTC. The chain uses TRBV28 and TRBJ2-7; 11 bases line up with TRBD1. This CDR3 contains 20 residues. Germline CDR1 MDHEN, CDR2 SYDVKM. V shed 7 bases and J 3 bases; nucleotides not matched to a gene: 23.

This chain uses TRBV2 with TRBJ2-3; 11 nucleotides line up with TRBD1. Germline V gives CDR1 SNHLY, CDR2 FYNNEI. The CDR3 totals 14 residues. The V gene end was trimmed by 9 bases and the J gene end by 1 base; junction bases not matched to a gene: 3. The CDR3 here is CASRTGGGTDTQYF. In DNA form, the CDR3 reads TGTGCCAGTAGGACAGGGGGCGGCACAGATACGCAGTATTTT.

V and J are TRBV19 and TRBJ1-2; D unresolved. The CDR3 sequence is 15 residues long. CDR1 LNHDA and CDR2 SQIVND come from the germline V gene (reference sequence). Trimming cost V 5 bases and J 5 bases, with 18 bases left between them. The CDR3 loop reads CASSSGPGLRYGYTF. In nucleotides, the CDR3 is TGTGCCAGTAGTTCAGGCCCAGGTTTGCGTTATGGCTACACCTTC.

This rearrangement joins TRBV2 to TRBJ1-5; tentatively, D is TRBD1 (5 bases). The CDR3 loop spans 15 amino acids. V dropped 4 bases and J dropped 3 bases, with 13 bases sitting between them. The germline V gene has CDR1 SNHLY and CDR2 FYNNEI. For the CDR3, the DNA is TGTGCCAGCAGTGTGCAGGGCGTCCACAATCAGCCCCAGCATTTT. It translates to CASSVQGVHNQPQHF. Full variable domain (missing parts from reference TRBV2 and TRBJ1-5): EPEVTQTPSHQVTQMGQEVILRCVPISNHLYFYWYRQILGQKVEFLVSFYNNEISEKSEIFDDQFSVERPDGSNFTLKIRSTKLEDSAMYFCASSVQGVHNQPQHFGDGTRLSIL.

This chain joins TRBV5-1 and TRBJ2-5, with D possibly matching TRBD2 (5 bases). The germline gives CDR1 SGHRS, CDR2 YFSETQ. This CDR3 is 14 amino acids long. V lost 4 bases and J 5 bases, leaving 15 bases between the germline ends. The DNA of the CDR3 is TGCGCCAGCAGCCAAGGACTTTCTTGGGAGACCCAGTACTTC. The encoded protein is CASSQGLSWETQYF.

The chain recombines TRBV7-2 with TRBJ1-5; TRBD1 aligns across 7 bases. Trimming at V came to 6 bases and at J to 0 bases, leaving 8 bases not matched to a gene. Germline lookup yields CDR1 SGHTA and CDR2 FQGNSA. The CDR3 covers 16 residues. The CDR3 protein is CASSPTGSYSNQPQHF. CDR3 coding DNA: TGTGCCAGCAGTCCGACAGGGTCTTATAGCAATCAGCCCCAGCATTTT.

This clone appeared a few times. The chain couples TRBV18 to TRBJ1-2; D ambiguous. The length of the CDR3 is 14 residues. V was shortened by 4 bases and J by 0 bases, with 9 bases between the two germline ends. Germline V lookup: CDR1 KGHSH, CDR2 LQKENI. CDR3 sequence (DNA): TGTGCCAGCTCACGGGCTTCGACTAACTATGGCTACACCTTC. This codes for CASSRASTNYGYTF.

This sequence joins TRBV5-1 and TRBJ2-3; tentative D call: TRBD2 (6 bases). Trimming removed 0 bases at V and 4 bases at J, with 15 bases between. The CDR3 spans 16 residues. From germline, CDR1 is SGHRS and CDR2 YFSETQ. This CDR3 reads CASSLGAGAGPDTQYF. DNA of the CDR3: TGCGCCAGCAGCTTGGGAGCGGGTGCGGGCCCAGATACGCAGTATTTT. The variable domain in full, with the rest retrieved from reference TRBV5-1 and TRBJ2-3, is KAGVTQTPRYLIKTRGQQVTLSCSPISGHRSVSWYQQTPGQGLQFLFEYFSETQRNKGNFPGRFSGRQFSNSRSEMNVSTLELGDSALYLCASSLGAGAGPDTQYFGPGTRLTVL.

The chain employs TRBV2 and TRBJ1-1; D is uncertain. Deletions cut 4 bases from V and 6 bases from J, with 15 bases between. CDR1 and CDR2 (germline): SNHLY, FYNNEI. CDR3 length equals 14 residues. CDR3 nucleotide sequence: TGTGCCAGCAGTGTCTCGGGGAGTCTCGCTGAAGCTTTCTTT. Its translation: CASSVSGSLAEAFF. Looking up the rest from reference TRBV2 and TRBJ1-1 gives the full variable domain: EPEVTQTPSHQVTQMGQEVILRCVPISNHLYFYWYRQILGQKVEFLVSFYNNEISEKSEIFDDQFSVERPDGSNFTLKIRSTKLEDSAMYFCASSVSGSLAEAFFGQGTRLTVV.

This clone was counted a single time. J is TRBJ1-1 and V is TRBV29-1; D is perhaps TRBD1 (5 bases). Germline-derived CDR1 and CDR2 are SQVTM and ANQGSEA. This CDR3 is built from 15 residues. The germline V and J ends were trimmed by 0 bases and 5 bases, with 16 bases remaining between them. CDR3 residues: CSVEESRAGGTEAFF. CDR3 nucleotide sequence: TGCAGCGTTGAAGAAAGCAGGGCGGGGGGGACTGAAGCTTTCTTT. The full variable domain, with the rest looked up from reference TRBV29-1 and TRBJ1-1, is SAVISQKPSRDICQRGTSLTIQCQVDSQVTMMFWYRQQPGQSLTLIATANQGSEATYESGFVIDKFPISRPNLTFSTLTVSNMSPEDSSIYLCSVEESRAGGTEAFFGQGTRLTVV.

The rearrangement links TRBV7-8 to TRBJ1-4; D remains unclear. Germline V CDR1 and CDR2: SGHVS, FQNEAQ. The ends were cut back, 0 bases at V and 4 bases at J, with 3 bases in the middle. The CDR3 covers 13 residues. The CDR3 reads CASSLASNEKLFF. The CDR3 DNA reads TGTGCCAGCAGCTTAGCCAGTAATGAAAAACTGTTTTTT.

The chain uses TRBV7-2 and TRBJ1-2; the match to TRBD1 covers 7 bases. The germline V gene has CDR1 SGHTA and CDR2 FQGNSA. This CDR3 is 13 amino acids long. V shed 4 bases, J shed 8 bases, and the junction held 7 bases outside the gene matches. The CDR3 region is CASSSTGAEGYTF. In DNA, the CDR3 is TGTGCCAGCAGCTCCACAGGGGCGGAAGGCTACACCTTC.

The chain employs TRBV4-1 and TRBJ2-5; 10 nucleotides match TRBD2. The J segment lost 2 bases and the V segment lost 2 bases, leaving 5 bases of the junction unmatched. From germline, CDR1 is MGHRA and CDR2 YSYEKL. There are 16 residues in the CDR3. CDR3 loop: CASSQPTSGPQETQYF. Here the CDR3 DNA reads TGCGCCAGCAGCCAACCGACTAGCGGGCCTCAAGAGACCCAGTACTTC.

The chain employs TRBV9 and TRBJ2-5, with 7 bases that match TRBD2. CDR1 is SGDLS and CDR2 is YYNGEE in the germline V gene. V was pared by 3 bases and J by 3 bases, with 8 bases of the junction left unmatched. There are 15 residues in the CDR3. CDR3 DNA: TGTGCCAGCAGCGCCACCGGACTAGTTGAAGAGACCCAGTACTTC. Protein sequence: CASSATGLVEETQYF.

The chain joins TRBV29-1 to TRBJ1-2; D is ambiguous. V was shortened by 7 bases and J by 6 bases, with 3 bases between the two germline ends. Germline V gives CDR1 SQVTM, CDR2 ANQGSEA. CDR3 size: 8 residues. The CDR3 DNA reads as TGCAGCGCCGATGGCTACACCTTC. Protein sequence: CSADGYTF.

V usage is TRBV19 and J usage is TRBJ1-4, with D maybe TRBD1 (6 bases). V was pared by 6 bases and J by 2 bases, with 10 bases between. Germline CDR1 reads LNHDA; CDR2 reads SQIVND (reference sequence). The CDR3 runs 14 residues. CDR3: CASSHTGTNEKLFF. CDR3 coding DNA: TGTGCCAGTAGCCATACAGGGACTAATGAAAAACTGTTTTTT.

This clone was picked up one time. This rearrangement joins TRBV24-1 to TRBJ1-2; 10 bases are a match to TRBD1. Trimming at V came to 2 bases and at J to 4 bases, leaving 3 bases not matched to a gene. This CDR3 is 15 amino acids long. Germline V gives CDR1 KGHDR, CDR2 SFDVKD. CDR3 sequence reads: CATSDSGTGAYGYTF. DNA of the CDR3: TGTGCCACCAGTGATTCCGGGACAGGGGCCTATGGCTACACCTTC.

The rearrangement joins TRBV3-1 (or the pseudogene TRBV3-2) to TRBJ2-2; the match to TRBD1 covers 8 bases. CDR1 and CDR2 from the germline V gene are LGHDT and YNNKEL (reference sequence). The length of the CDR3 is 15 residues. The junction had 9 bases not matched to a gene; V was cut back by 5 bases and J by 7 bases. The CDR3 protein is CASSSGGGLSGELFF. DNA of the CDR3: TGTGCCAGCAGCTCAGGGGGCGGGCTTAGCGGGGAGCTGTTTTTT.

J is TRBJ2-1 and V is TRBV1; the DNA was not compared with TRBD2, the D call given in the table. TRBV1 is a pseudogene. The CDR3 sequence is 15 residues long. The CDR3 region has the DNA TGCACCAGCAGCCAAGGAACCCGACGGTCGGGTGAGCAGTTCTTC. Amino acid sequence: CTSSQGTRRSGEQFF.

The V and J genes are TRBV18 and TRBJ2-1; 10 bases match TRBD2. V was pared by 3 bases and J by 7 bases, with 6 bases of the junction left unmatched. Germline lookup yields CDR1 KGHSH and CDR2 LQKENI. The CDR3 contains 15 residues. This CDR3 reads CASSPLAGVGNEQFF. In DNA, the CDR3 is TGTGCCAGCTCACCGCTAGCGGGGGTGGGGAATGAGCAGTTCTTC.

This chain links TRBV27 with TRBJ1-6; TRBD1 matches 7 bases. CDR3 length equals 14 residues. In germline, CDR1 is MNHEY, CDR2 SMNVEV (reference sequence). The junction had 5 bases not matched to a gene; V was cut back by 3 bases and J by 9 bases. The CDR3 protein is CASSFGRGASPLHF. The CDR3 DNA reads TGTGCCAGCAGTTTCGGCAGGGGGGCTTCACCCCTCCACTTT.

The V and J genes are TRBV5-6 and TRBJ1-1; tentatively, D is TRBD1 (6 bases). Germline V gives CDR1 SGHDT, CDR2 YYEEEE. The CDR3 sequence is 16 residues long. Trimming left V 2 bases short and J 0 bases short, with 14 bases between. The CDR3 is CASSFSTGRLNTEAFF. DNA for the CDR3: TGTGCCAGCAGCTTCTCGACAGGCCGCTTGAACACTGAAGCTTTCTTT.